Sequencing of this T cell receptor (beta chain) was carried out in a study of OX40 agonist ivuxolimab in advanced cancers. Study overall: Among those treated, three patients had partial responses, one with hepatocellular carcinoma and two with cutaneous melanoma.

To note about this clone: As yet, its antigen is unknown.

Using immunoSEQ multiplex PCR, the repertoire was profiled, and TCRdb retains in-frame clones only, with some absent. The sample has just over 95,000 clones, about 85% seen once. Trimming took 0 bases from V and 9 from J, leaving 6 bases between them. This CDR3 is built from 12 residues. Germline lookup yields CDR1 SGHNT and CDR2 YENEEA. General study findings and limits: In CD8+ T cells, expanded clones were on average more numerous than in CD4+.

This TCR came from an adult with an advanced solid tumor such as melanoma, head and neck, liver or kidney cancer. The chain combines TRBV11-3 with TRBJ2-1; D remains unclear. This sample comprised CD4+ or CD8+ T cells sorted from blood, obtained in a trial of the OX40 agonist ivuxolimab. The chain's CDR3 is CASSLDYGEQFF. The CDR3 DNA sequence: TGTGCCAGCAGCTTAGATTACGGTGAGCAGTTCTTC.